This T cell receptor beta chain was captured by sequencing in a study of blood T cell repertoires in COVID-19. Study-level background: Material from acute and convalescent COVID-19 was sourced from the United States, Italy and Spain.

In the original workflow: Nucleated cell counts were estimated from reference gene primer amplification. Libraries were prepared by immunoSEQ multiplex PCR; TCRdb keeps only in-frame clonotypes and omits some of them. That table furnishes V, J and clone size, whereas the DNA furnished D and trimming. The sample records 130,000 to 150,000 clones, around 79% being singletons. It was during active infection that Seattle patients were enrolled and then longitudinally followed. This clone was seen a few times. Germline CDR1 SGHTA, CDR2 FQGNSA. The germline V and J ends were trimmed by 1 base and 3 bases, with 10 bases remaining between them. CDR3 length: 14 amino acids.

The sequence was collected from a woman in her 70s with COVID-19, enrolled during active disease. The sample comprised peripheral blood. The J gene is TRBJ2-7, the V gene TRBV7-2; D is ambiguous. The CDR3, as DNA: TGTGCCAGCAGCTTAGGGCAGACTTACTACGAGCAGTACTTC. Protein sequence: CASSLGQTYYEQYF.